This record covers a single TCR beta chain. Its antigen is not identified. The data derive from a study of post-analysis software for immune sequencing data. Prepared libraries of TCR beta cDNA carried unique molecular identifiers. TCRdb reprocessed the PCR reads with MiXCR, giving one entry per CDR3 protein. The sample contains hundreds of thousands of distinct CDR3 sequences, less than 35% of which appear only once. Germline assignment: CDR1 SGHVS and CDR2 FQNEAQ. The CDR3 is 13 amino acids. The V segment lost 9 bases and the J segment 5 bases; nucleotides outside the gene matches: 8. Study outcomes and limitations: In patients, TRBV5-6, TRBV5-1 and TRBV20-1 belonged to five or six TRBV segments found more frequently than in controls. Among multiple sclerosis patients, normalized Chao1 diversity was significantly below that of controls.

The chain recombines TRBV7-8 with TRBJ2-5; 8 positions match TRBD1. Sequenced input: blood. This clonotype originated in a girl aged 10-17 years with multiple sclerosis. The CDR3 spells CASGDRIGETQYF. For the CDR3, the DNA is TGTGCCAGTGGGGACAGGATCGGCGAGACCCAGTACTTC.